Listed here are 19 T cell receptor beta chains from one sample, sequenced in a study of beta chain features in type 1 diabetes. TCRB transcripts that were expressed got sequenced, as all of the isolated RNA had been reverse transcribed. The repertoire was sequenced with immunoSEQ multiplex PCR; TCRdb's copy has only in-frame clones and lacks some. This sample carries 810,000 or so clones, roughly 16% of them seen once, and the ten largest clones take 0.023%. Sequencing used naive CD4+ T cells from blood. These receptors originate from a woman between 18 and 29 years old in good health.

About this clone: The sample holds other DNA sequences that translate to the same CDR3. The chain joins TRBV5-1 to TRBJ2-3; 9 bases are shared with TRBD2. V gave up 5 bases and J gave up 0 bases; unmatched junction bases: 4. CDR1 and CDR2 from the germline V gene are SGHRS and YFSETQ. The CDR3 has 15 amino acids. The CDR3 nucleotides read TGCGCCAGCAGGTCGACTAGCGGTAGCACAGATACGCAGTATTTT. As protein: CASRSTSGSTDTQYF. Full variable domain (outside the CDR3, taken from reference TRBV5-1 and TRBJ2-3): KAGVTQTPRYLIKTRGQQVTLSCSPISGHRSVSWYQQTPGQGLQFLFEYFSETQRNKGNFPGRFSGRQFSNSRSEMNVSTLELGDSALYLCASRSTSGSTDTQYFGPGTRLTVL.

This clone showed up just a few times. This sequence joins TRBV5-8 and TRBJ1-3, with no clear D. Germline V gives CDR1 SGHTS, CDR2 YDEGEE. This CDR3 comprises 15 residues. Trimming shortened V by 4 bases and J by 0 bases, and 11 bases separated the two germline ends. CDR3 DNA sequence: TGTGCCAGCAGCATCAGGAGTTCCTCTGGAAACACCATATATTTT. Translating it yields CASSIRSSSGNTIYF.

About this clone itself: One junction end disagrees with the germline gene, perhaps due to a read error. The chain is built from TRBV28 and TRBJ2-1; 12 positions match TRBD2. The germline CDR1 and CDR2 sequences are MDHEN and SYDVKM. The CDR3 sequence is 14 residues long. The CDR3 region is CASTGSASGRAGVF. CDR3 DNA: TGTGCCAGCACCGGGTCGGCTAGCGGGAGGGCCGGGGTCTTC. Drawing the rest from reference TRBV28 and TRBJ2-1, the complete variable domain is DVKVTQSSRYLVKRTGEKVFLECVQDMDHENMFWYRQDPGLGLRLIYFSYDVKMKEKGDIPEGYSVSREKKERFSLILESASTNQTSMYLCASTGSASGRAGVFGPGTRLTVL.

The chain recombines TRBV7-8 with TRBJ1-4; a weak D match, TRBD1 (6 bases). The V gene lost 5 bases and the J gene lost 7 bases, with 20 bases spanning the gap. This CDR3 has 16 residues. CDR1 and CDR2 (germline): SGHVS, FQNEAQ. The CDR3 bases are TGTGCCAGCAGCGCGCTACGGACAGTCTTCCGTGAAAAACTGTTTTTT. It translates to CASSALRTVFREKLFF.

This clone was recorded a few times. The genes are TRBV15 and TRBJ2-7; 7 nucleotides agree with TRBD1. The CDR3 runs 15 residues. V shed 0 bases, J shed 3 bases, and the junction held 5 bases outside the gene matches. In germline, CDR1 is LNHNV, CDR2 YYDKDF (reference sequence). This CDR3 is CATSREQGSHYEQYF. CDR3 DNA sequence: TGTGCCACCAGCAGAGAACAGGGGTCACACTACGAGCAGTACTTC.

This clone was seen a few times. This chain links TRBV2 with TRBJ2-1; D perhaps matches TRBD2 (6 bases). This CDR3 is built from 14 residues. V lost 7 bases and J lost 7, with 17 bases in between. Germline CDR1 is SNHLY and CDR2 is FYNNEI. CDR3 sequence (DNA): TGTGCCAGCAAGACTAGGACATCCCCTAATGAGCAGTTCTTC. Its protein is CASKTRTSPNEQFF.

The V gene is TRBV5-6, the J gene TRBJ2-7; 7 nucleotides line up with TRBD1. Germline V gene lookup returns CDR1 SGHDT and CDR2 YYEEEE. Losses at the gene ends were 4 bases for V and 6 bases for J; bases not matched to a gene: 7. The CDR3 covers 13 residues. DNA for the CDR3: TGTGCCAGCAGCCCCTGGACAGGTGGCGAGCAGTACTTC. It is translated as CASSPWTGGEQYF.

This clone occurred a few times. DNA for the CDR3: TGTGCCAGCAGCTTGAGCAGCGGGAGTCGGTACGAGCAGTACTTC. It specifies CASSLSSGSRYEQYF. The V gene is TRBV5-6, the J gene TRBJ2-7; 8 nucleotides align to TRBD2. The V gene end was trimmed by 1 base and the J gene end by 4 bases; junction bases not matched to a gene: 7. Looked up from germline, CDR1 is SGHDT and CDR2 is YYEEEE. This CDR3 region has 15 residues.

This chain links TRBV6-5 with TRBJ2-7, with D perhaps TRBD1 or TRBD2 (6 bases each). Deletions cut 0 bases from V and 2 bases from J, with 14 bases between. The germline gives CDR1 MNHEY, CDR2 SVGAGI. This CDR3 spans 16 amino acids. The CDR3 is CASSYSIMGGPYEQYF. CDR3 bases: TGTGCCAGCAGTTACTCGATCATGGGGGGCCCCTACGAGCAGTACTTC.

V gene TRBV7-6 combines with J gene TRBJ2-1; 10 bases align to TRBD2. Trimming cost V 2 bases and J 6 bases; bases outside gene matches: 4. Per the germline V gene, CDR1 is SGHVS and CDR2 is FNYEAQ. The CDR3 has 15 amino acids. The CDR3 DNA is TGTGCCAGCAGCTTACAGGCTAGCGGGAGCAATGAGCAGTTCTTC. This gives the protein CASSLQASGSNEQFF. The variable domain in full, completed from reference TRBV7-6 and TRBJ2-1, reads GAGVSQSPRYKVTKRGQDVALRCDPISGHVSLYWYRQALGQGPEFLTYFNYEAQQDKSGLPNDRFSAERPEGSISTLTIQRTEQRDSAMYRCASSLQASGSNEQFFGPGTRLTVL.

A few counts support this clone. This rearrangement joins TRBV5-4 to TRBJ2-3; TRBD1 aligns across 10 bases. The CDR3 is made up of 14 amino acids. V lost 7 bases and J lost 4; bases outside the gene matches: 6. From germline, CDR1 is SGHNT and CDR2 YYREEE (reference sequence). The CDR3 is CASLPGQGSDTQYF. The CDR3 coding sequence is TGTGCCAGCCTCCCGGGACAGGGGTCAGATACGCAGTATTTT.

The gene calls are TRBV19 and TRBJ2-1; a possible D gene is TRBD2 (6 bases). Germline CDR1 is LNHDA and CDR2 is SQIVND (reference sequence). Trimming shortened V by 5 bases and J by 14 bases, and 16 bases separated the two germline ends. This CDR3 has 12 residues. CDR3 sequence: CASSGAGGSKFF. CDR3 coding DNA: TGTGCCAGTAGTGGGGCTGGGGGGAGTAAGTTCTTC.

This chain joins TRBV10-3 and TRBJ2-2; 9 bases align to TRBD1. The V gene end was trimmed by 6 bases and the J gene end by 4 bases; junction bases not matched to a gene: 0. There are 13 residues in the CDR3. The germline V gene encodes CDR1 ENHRY and CDR2 SYGVKD. The CDR3 spells CAIRGQGTGELFF. The DNA of the CDR3 is TGTGCCATCAGGGGACAGGGCACCGGGGAGCTGTTTTTT.

This clone has more than one count but fewer than ten. The V gene is TRBV5-4, the J gene TRBJ1-4, with D perhaps TRBD1 (5 bases). V lost 3 bases and J 8 bases, leaving 17 bases between the germline ends. From germline, CDR1 is SGHNT and CDR2 YYREEE (reference sequence). The CDR3 sequence is 15 residues long. The CDR3 loop reads CASSSQGSAGEKLFF. CDR3 coding DNA: TGTGCCAGCAGCTCTCAGGGAAGCGCAGGGGAAAAACTGTTTTTT. Together with reference TRBV5-4 and TRBJ1-4, the CDR3 gives the full variable domain: ETGVTQSPTHLIKTRGQQVTLRCSSQSGHNTVSWYQQALGQGPQFIFQYYREEENGRGNFPPRFSGLQFPNYSSELNVNALELDDSALYLCASSSQGSAGEKLFFGSGTQLSVL.

The rearrangement uses TRBV28 and TRBJ1-2, with D unclear. CDR1 is MDHEN, CDR2 SYDVKM, per germline. V lost 3 bases and J 3 bases, leaving 8 bases between the germline ends. The CDR3 covers 13 residues. The CDR3 here is CASSFESHYGYTF. The CDR3 bases are TGTGCCAGCAGTTTTGAAAGTCACTATGGCTACACCTTC.

This clone was detected only a few times. V gene TRBV7-3 combines with J gene TRBJ2-2; TRBD2 aligns across 8 bases. Germline CDR1 is SGHTA and CDR2 is FQGTGA. This CDR3 is built from 16 residues. The V and J ends lost 3 bases and 3 bases, in that order; junction bases with no gene match: 6. The CDR3 region is CASSFQSGSYTGELFF. The DNA for the CDR3 is TGTGCCAGCAGCTTCCAGAGCGGGAGCTACACCGGGGAGCTGTTTTTT.

This clone has only a few counts. The rearrangement joins TRBV2 to TRBJ2-3; possibly TRBD1 for D (6 bases). V shed 3 bases and J shed 4 bases, with 20 bases lying between them. Germline V lookup: CDR1 SNHLY, CDR2 FYNNEI. The CDR3 extends over 17 amino acids. This chain's CDR3 is CASSDSRAGVRPDTQYF. CDR3 in DNA: TGTGCCAGCAGTGACTCCCGTGCAGGGGTCCGTCCAGATACGCAGTATTTT.

The chain uses TRBV5-5 and TRBJ2-5, with D possibly being TRBD1 or TRBD2 (6 bases each). Trimming took 7 bases from V and 4 from J, leaving 23 bases between them. Germline lookup yields CDR1 SGHKS and CDR2 YYEKEE (reference sequence). This CDR3 spans 16 amino acids. CDR3 sequence reads: CASGDFLAGGIETQYF. DNA of the CDR3: TGTGCCAGCGGGGACTTCCTCGCCGGGGGCATAGAGACCCAGTACTTC.

V usage is TRBV19 and J usage is TRBJ2-2, with TRBD1 as a possible D gene (5 bases). V was pared by 11 bases and J by 0 bases, with 16 bases between. Germline V lookup: CDR1 LNHDA, CDR2 SQIVND (reference sequence). The CDR3 totals 15 residues. The CDR3 protein is CAVSSQGSNTGELFF. The CDR3 DNA reads TGTGCCGTCAGCAGTCAGGGTTCGAACACCGGGGAGCTGTTTTTT.